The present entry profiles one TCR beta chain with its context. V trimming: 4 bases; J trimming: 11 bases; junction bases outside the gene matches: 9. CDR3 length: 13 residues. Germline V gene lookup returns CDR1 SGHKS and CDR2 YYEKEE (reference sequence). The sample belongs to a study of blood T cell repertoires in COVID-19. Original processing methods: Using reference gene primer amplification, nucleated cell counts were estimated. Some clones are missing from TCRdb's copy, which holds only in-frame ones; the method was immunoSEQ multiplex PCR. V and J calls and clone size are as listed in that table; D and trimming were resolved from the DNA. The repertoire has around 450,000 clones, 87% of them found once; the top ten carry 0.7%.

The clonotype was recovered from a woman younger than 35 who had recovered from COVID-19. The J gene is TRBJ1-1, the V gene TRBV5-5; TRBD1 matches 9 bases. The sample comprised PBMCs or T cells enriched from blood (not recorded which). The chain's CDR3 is CASSVLQGARAFF. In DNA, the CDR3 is TGTGCCAGCAGCGTCTTACAGGGGGCTAGGGCTTTCTTT. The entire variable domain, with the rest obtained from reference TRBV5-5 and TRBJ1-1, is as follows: DAGVTQSPTHLIKTRGQQVTLRCSPISGHKSVSWYQQVLGQGPQFIFQYYEKEERGRGNFPDRFSARQFPNYSSELNVNALLLGDSALYLCASSVLQGARAFFGQGTRLTVV.